The present T cell receptor beta chain was sequenced within a study of shared clonotypes between healthy human individuals. General observations from the study: Donor clonotype sharing was expected to depend on sequencing depth.

The CDR3 loop spans 16 amino acids. The germline V gene encodes CDR1 MNHEY and CDR2 SVGAGI. The ends were cut back, 0 bases at V and 1 base at J, with 12 bases in the middle. Free of recent acute infections or vaccinations, the donors were healthy HIV-negative adults. With regard to this clone: The antigen is unknown.

In the authors' methods: ImmunoSEQ output lacked quality scores and full-length reads, limiting matched filtering. Assay used: immunoSEQ multiplex PCR; TCRdb lists only in-frame clones, some missing. V and J calls plus clone size are reproduced from that table; the DNA served to infer D and trimming. The sample lists hundreds of thousands of clones, around 77% occurring once. The sample comprised PBMCs. The V gene is TRBV6-5, the J gene TRBJ2-5; D not certain. The TCR was taken from a woman aged 40 to 50 in good health. Some clones in this sample may be carry-over from other donors' samples. CDR3 DNA: TGTGCCAGCAGTTACTCCCCCTCAGTCGGCCAAGAGACCCAGTACTTC. It is translated as CASSYSPSVGQETQYF.